This T cell receptor (beta chain) is drawn from a study of cytomegalovirus exposure and HLA in healthy donors. Overall study: A data release that came early held approximately 85 million unique TCRs from HLA-typed donors.

PCR employed 60 Vbeta and 13 Jbeta primers. The assay was immunoSEQ multiplex PCR, and TCRdb's table has in-frame clones only and misses some. This table holds about 140,000 clones, roughly three quarters found once. This clone was counted a few times. The clonotype was recovered from a man aged 18 to 30 in good health and CMV-seronegative. Sequencing was carried out using PBMCs.

In DNA, the CDR3 is TGTGCCAGCAGCTTACAGGACTTTACCGGGGAGCTGTTTTTT. Translating gives CASSLQDFTGELFF. J is TRBJ2-2 and V is TRBV7-8; D is possibly TRBD2 (5 bases). V lost 2 bases, J lost 5 bases, and 9 bases lay in between. This CDR3 comprises 14 residues. Germline loops: CDR1 SGHVS, CDR2 FQNEAQ.